One sample yielded the 3 T cell receptor beta chains listed below, sequenced in a study of T cell changes during pregnancy in multiple sclerosis (dated 2019 in TCRdb). The protocol used for the library was the immunoSEQ multiplex PCR assay. In TCRdb, the immuneACCESS table is reduced to in-frame sequences with V and J assigned. These tables do not hold every clone; where another copy was compared, an unresolved V gene accounts for under half, and the others remain unexplained. This sample lists about 87,000 clones; 90% to 95% were detected once. The top ten clonotypes cover about 1.4% of the sample. The sequenced sample was peripheral blood, obtained in the third trimester of pregnancy. Receptors were obtained from a female donor in good health, enrolled as a control in a pregnancy study.

This chain's CDR3 is CASSRPRHNPYEQYF. In DNA, the CDR3 is TGTGCCAGCAGTCGGCCTCGACACAACCCCTACGAGCAGTACTTC. The chain joins TRBV5-6 to TRBJ2-7; D unclear. Germline V gives CDR1 SGHDT, CDR2 YYEEEE. The V gene lost 5 bases and the J gene lost 2 bases, with 17 bases spanning the gap. CDR3 size: 15 residues.

The V call is TRBV4-1, the J call TRBJ2-2; TRBD2 matches 14 bases. Trimming at V came to 1 base and at J to 4 bases, leaving 11 bases not matched to a gene. CDR1 and CDR2 from the germline V gene are MGHRA and YSYEKL. The CDR3 consists of 20 residues. In DNA form, the CDR3 reads TGCGCCAGCAGCCAAGTTCCGACTAGCGGGAGGGCCCGCGGCACCGGGGAGCTGTTTTTT. This translates into CASSQVPTSGRARGTGELFF.

V gene TRBV9 combines with J gene TRBJ2-6, with D perhaps matching TRBD1 (6 bases). Trimming left V 4 bases short and J 4 bases short, with 21 bases between. The length of the CDR3 is 18 residues. From germline, CDR1 is SGDLS and CDR2 YYNGEE. The CDR3 reads CASSPGNRQGLGANVLTF. Written as DNA, the CDR3 is TGTGCCAGCAGCCCAGGGAATAGGCAGGGGCTGGGGGCCAACGTCCTGACTTTC.